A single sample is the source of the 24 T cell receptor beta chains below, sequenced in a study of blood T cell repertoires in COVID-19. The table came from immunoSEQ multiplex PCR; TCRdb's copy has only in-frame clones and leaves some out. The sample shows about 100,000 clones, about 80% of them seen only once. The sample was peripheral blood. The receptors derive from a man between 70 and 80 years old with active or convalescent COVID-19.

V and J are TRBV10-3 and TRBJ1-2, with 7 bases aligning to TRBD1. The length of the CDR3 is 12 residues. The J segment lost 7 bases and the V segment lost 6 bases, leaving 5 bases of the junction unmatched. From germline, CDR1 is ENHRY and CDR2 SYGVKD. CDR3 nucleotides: TGTGCCATCAGCACAGGGGATCGTGGCTACACCTTC. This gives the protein CAISTGDRGYTF.

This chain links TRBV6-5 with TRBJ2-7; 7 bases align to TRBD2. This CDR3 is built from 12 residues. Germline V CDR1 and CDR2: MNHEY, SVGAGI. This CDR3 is CASSNPGGATRV. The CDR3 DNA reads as TGTGCCAGCAGTAACCCGGGAGGAGCCACCCGAGTC.

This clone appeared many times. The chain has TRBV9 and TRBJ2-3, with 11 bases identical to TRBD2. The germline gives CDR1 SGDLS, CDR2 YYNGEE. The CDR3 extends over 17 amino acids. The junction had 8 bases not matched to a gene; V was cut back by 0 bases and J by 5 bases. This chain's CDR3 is CASSVEPSGGRGDTQYF. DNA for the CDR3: TGTGCCAGCAGCGTAGAGCCTAGCGGGGGGCGGGGAGATACGCAGTATTTT. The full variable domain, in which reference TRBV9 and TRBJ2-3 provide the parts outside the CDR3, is DSGVTQTPKHLITATGQRVTLRCSPRSGDLSVYWYQQSLDQGLQFLIQYYNGEERAKGNILERFSAQQFPDLHSELNLSSLELGDSALYFCASSVEPSGGRGDTQYFGPGTRLTVL.

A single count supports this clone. The CDR3 DNA follows: TGTGCCACCAGTGATCCCCGGGGGGTCACAGATACGCAGTATTTT. Protein product: CATSDPRGVTDTQYF. The chain carries TRBV24-1 and TRBJ2-3; 7 positions agree with TRBD2. Per the germline V gene, CDR1 is KGHDR and CDR2 is SFDVKD. The CDR3 spans 15 residues. With 3 bases clipped from V and 2 bases from J, the junction kept 4 bases outside the gene matches.

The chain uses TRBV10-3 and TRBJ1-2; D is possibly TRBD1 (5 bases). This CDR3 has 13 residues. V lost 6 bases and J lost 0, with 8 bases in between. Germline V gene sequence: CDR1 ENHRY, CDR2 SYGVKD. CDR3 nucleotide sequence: TGTGCCATCAGCCGGGACTCTAACTATGGCTACACCTTC. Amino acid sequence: CAISRDSNYGYTF.

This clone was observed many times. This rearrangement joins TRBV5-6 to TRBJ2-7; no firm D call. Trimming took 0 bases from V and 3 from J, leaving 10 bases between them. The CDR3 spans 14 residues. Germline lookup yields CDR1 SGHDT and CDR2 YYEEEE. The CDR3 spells CASSLALGDYEQYF. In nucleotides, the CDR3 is TGTGCCAGCAGCTTGGCCCTTGGAGACTACGAGCAGTACTTC.

For the CDR3, the DNA is TGTGCCAGCACCCAGTCCGGAGGGCTTGGACAAGAGACCCAGTACTTC. Protein sequence: CASTQSGGLGQETQYF. The chain links TRBV9 to TRBJ2-5; D is perhaps TRBD2 (6 bases). The CDR3 is 16 amino acids. V was trimmed by 6 bases and J by 2 bases, leaving 20 bases between them. Germline V gene lookup returns CDR1 SGDLS and CDR2 YYNGEE.

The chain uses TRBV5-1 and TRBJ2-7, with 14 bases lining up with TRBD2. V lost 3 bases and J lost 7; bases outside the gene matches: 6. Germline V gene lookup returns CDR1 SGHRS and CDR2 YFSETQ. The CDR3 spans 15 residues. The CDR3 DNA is TGCGCCAGCAGCTGGGGGACTAGCGGGGGAGTTGAGCAGTACTTC. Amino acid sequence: CASSWGTSGGVEQYF.

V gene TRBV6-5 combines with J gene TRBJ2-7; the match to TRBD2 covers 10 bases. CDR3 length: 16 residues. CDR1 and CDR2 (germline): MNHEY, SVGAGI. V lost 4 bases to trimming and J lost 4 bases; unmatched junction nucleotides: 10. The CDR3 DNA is TGTGCCAGCAGTTTCCTTCTGGCTAGCGGGAGTTACGAGCAGTACTTC. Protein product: CASSFLLASGSYEQYF.

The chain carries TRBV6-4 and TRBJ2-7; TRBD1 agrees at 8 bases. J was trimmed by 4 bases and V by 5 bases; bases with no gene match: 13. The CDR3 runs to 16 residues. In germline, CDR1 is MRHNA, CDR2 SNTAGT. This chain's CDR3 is CASSKDRAFRGYEQYF. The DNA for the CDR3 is TGTGCCAGCAGTAAGGACAGGGCCTTTCGTGGGTACGAGCAGTACTTC.

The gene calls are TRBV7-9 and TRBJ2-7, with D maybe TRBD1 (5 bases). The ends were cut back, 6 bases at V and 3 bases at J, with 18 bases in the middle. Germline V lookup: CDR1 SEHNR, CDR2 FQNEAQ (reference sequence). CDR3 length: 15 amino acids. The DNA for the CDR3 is TGTGCCAGCAGACCGACAGACACCGTTAGCTACGAGCAGTACTTC. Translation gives CASRPTDTVSYEQYF. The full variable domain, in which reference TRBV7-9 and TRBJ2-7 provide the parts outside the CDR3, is DTGVSQNPRHKITKRGQNVTFRCDPISEHNRLYWYRQTLGQGPEFLTYFQNEAQLEKSRLLSDRFSAERPKGSFSTLEIQRTEQGDSAMYLCASRPTDTVSYEQYFGPGTRLTVT.

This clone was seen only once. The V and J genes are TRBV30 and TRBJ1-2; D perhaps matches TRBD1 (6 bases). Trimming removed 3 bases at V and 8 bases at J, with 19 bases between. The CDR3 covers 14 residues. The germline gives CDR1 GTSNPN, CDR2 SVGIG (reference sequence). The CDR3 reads CAWSPIQGSRGYTF. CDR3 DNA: TGTGCCTGGAGCCCTATTCAGGGGTCCAGGGGCTACACCTTC.

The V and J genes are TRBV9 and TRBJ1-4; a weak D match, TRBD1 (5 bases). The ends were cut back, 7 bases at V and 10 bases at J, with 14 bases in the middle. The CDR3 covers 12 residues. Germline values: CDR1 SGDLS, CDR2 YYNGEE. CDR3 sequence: CASGGLAGKLFF. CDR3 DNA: TGTGCCAGCGGGGGGTTGGCCGGAAAACTGTTTTTT.

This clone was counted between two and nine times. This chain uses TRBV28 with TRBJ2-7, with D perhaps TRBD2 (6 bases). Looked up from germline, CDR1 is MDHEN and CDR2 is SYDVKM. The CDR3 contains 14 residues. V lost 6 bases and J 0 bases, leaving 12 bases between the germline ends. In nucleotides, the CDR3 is TGTGCCAGCAGCTTCAGCGGGCTCTCCTACGAGCAGTACTTC. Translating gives CASSFSGLSYEQYF.

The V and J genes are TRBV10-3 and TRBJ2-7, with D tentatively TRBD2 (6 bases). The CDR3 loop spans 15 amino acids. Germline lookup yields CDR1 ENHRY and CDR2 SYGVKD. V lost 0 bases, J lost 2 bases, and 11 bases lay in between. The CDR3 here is CAISESGGTTYEQYF. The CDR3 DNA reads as TGTGCCATCAGTGAGTCGGGCGGGACGACCTACGAGCAGTACTTC.

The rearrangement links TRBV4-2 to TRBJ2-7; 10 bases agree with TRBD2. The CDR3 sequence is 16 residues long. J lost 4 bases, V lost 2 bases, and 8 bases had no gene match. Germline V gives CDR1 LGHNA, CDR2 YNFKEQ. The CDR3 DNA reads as TGTGCCAGCAGCCAAATAGCGGGAGGAAATCCTTACGAGCAGTACTTC. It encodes CASSQIAGGNPYEQYF.

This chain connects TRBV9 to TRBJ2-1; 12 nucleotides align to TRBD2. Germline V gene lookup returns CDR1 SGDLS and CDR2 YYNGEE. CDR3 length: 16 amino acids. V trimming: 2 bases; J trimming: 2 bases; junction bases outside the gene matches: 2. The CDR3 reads CASSVLAGGPYNEQFF. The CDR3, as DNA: TGTGCCAGCAGCGTTCTAGCGGGAGGGCCCTACAATGAGCAGTTCTTC.

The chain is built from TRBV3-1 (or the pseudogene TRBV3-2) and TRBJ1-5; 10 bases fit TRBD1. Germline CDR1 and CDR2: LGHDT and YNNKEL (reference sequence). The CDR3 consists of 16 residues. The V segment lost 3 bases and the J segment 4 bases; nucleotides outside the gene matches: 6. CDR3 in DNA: TGTGCCAGCAGCCACGGGGACAGGGGTGGGAATCAGCCCCAGCATTTT. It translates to CASSHGDRGGNQPQHF.

CDR3 in amino acids: CASSIPTVNTEAFF. CDR3 DNA: TGTGCCAGTAGTATACCAACAGTTAACACTGAAGCTTTCTTT. V and J are TRBV19 and TRBJ1-1, with D uncertain. Germline lookup yields CDR1 LNHDA and CDR2 SQIVND (reference sequence). V was trimmed by 2 bases and J by 2 bases, leaving 9 bases between them. This CDR3 spans 14 amino acids.

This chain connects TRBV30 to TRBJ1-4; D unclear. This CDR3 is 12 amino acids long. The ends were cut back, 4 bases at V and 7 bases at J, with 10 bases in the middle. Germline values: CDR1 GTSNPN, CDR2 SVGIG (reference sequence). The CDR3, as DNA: TGTGCCTGGACCCGACGAGGTGAAAAACTGTTTTTT. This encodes CAWTRRGEKLFF.

CDR3 loop: CASSAAPSYEQYF. CDR3 in DNA: TGCGCCAGCAGCGCGGCCCCCTCCTACGAGCAGTACTTC. The J gene is TRBJ2-7, the V gene TRBV5-1, with unresolved D. CDR1 and CDR2 (germline): SGHRS, YFSETQ. There are 13 residues in the CDR3. V lost 4 bases and J lost 0, with 8 bases in between.

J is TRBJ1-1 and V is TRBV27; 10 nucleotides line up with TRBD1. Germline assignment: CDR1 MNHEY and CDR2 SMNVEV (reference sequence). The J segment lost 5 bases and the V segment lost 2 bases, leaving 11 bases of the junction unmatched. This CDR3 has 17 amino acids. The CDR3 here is CASSLRRTGGSKTEAFF. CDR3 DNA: TGTGCCAGCAGTTTAAGGAGGACAGGGGGTAGTAAAACTGAAGCTTTCTTT.

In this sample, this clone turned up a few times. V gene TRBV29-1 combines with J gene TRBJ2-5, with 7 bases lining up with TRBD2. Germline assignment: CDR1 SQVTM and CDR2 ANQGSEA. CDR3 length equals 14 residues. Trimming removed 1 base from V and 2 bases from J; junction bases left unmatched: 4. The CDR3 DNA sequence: TGCAGCGTTGAAGTGGGAGGGGCGCAAGAGACCCAGTACTTC. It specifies CSVEVGGAQETQYF.

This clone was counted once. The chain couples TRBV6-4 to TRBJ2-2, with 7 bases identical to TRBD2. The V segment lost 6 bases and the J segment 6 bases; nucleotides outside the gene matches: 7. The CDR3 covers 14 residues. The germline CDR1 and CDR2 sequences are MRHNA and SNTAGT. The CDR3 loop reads CASRGTTLAGELFF. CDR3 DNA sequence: TGTGCCAGCAGAGGGACTACCCTAGCCGGGGAGCTGTTTTTT.